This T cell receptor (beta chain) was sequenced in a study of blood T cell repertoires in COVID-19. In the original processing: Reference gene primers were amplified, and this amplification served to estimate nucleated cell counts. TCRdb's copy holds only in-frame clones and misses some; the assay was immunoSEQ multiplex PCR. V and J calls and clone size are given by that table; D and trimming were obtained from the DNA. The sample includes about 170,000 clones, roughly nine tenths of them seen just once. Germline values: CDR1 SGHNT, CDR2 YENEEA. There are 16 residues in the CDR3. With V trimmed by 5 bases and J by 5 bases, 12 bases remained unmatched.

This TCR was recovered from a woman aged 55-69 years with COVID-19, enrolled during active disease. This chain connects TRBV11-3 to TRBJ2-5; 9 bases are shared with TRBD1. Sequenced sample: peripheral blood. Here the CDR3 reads CASSPSQGAGRETQYF. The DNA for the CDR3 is TGTGCCAGCAGCCCATCACAGGGGGCGGGTCGGGAGACCCAGTACTTC.